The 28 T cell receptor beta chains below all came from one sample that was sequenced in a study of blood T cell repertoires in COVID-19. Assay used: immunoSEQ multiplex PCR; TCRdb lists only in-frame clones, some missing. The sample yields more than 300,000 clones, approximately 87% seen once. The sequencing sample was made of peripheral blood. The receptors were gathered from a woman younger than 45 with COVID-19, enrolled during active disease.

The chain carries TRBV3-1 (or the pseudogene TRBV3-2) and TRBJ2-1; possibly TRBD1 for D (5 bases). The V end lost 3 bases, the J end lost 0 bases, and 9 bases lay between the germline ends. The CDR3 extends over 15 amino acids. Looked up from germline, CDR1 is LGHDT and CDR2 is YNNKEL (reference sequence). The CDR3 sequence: CASSHGASSYNEQFF. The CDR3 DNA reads TGTGCCAGCAGCCATGGGGCTAGCTCCTACAATGAGCAGTTCTTC.

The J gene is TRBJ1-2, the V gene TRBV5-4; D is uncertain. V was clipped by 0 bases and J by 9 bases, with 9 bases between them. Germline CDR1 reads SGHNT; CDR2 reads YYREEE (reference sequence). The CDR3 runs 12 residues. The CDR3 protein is CASSLETRRYTF. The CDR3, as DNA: TGTGCCAGCAGCTTGGAGACAAGGCGCTACACCTTC.

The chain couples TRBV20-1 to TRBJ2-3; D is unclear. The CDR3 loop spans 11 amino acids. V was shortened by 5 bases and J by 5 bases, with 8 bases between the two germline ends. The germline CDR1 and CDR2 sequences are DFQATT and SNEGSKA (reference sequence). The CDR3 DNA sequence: TGCAGTGCTCTCCACGGAGATACGCAGTATTTT. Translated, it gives CSALHGDTQYF.

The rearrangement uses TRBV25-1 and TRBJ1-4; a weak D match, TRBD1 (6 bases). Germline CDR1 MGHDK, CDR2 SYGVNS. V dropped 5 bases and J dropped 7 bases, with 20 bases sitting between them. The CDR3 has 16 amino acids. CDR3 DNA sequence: TGTGCCAGCAGTAGGGCAGGGGTTGCGAGTAGTGAAAAACTGTTTTTT. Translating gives CASSRAGVASSEKLFF.

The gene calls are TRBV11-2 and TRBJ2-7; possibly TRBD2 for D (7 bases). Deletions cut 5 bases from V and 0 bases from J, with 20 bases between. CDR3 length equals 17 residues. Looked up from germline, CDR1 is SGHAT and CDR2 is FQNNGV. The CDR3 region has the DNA TGTGCCAGCAGCCCCGACCGCAACGGGGGGCCCTCCTACGAGCAGTACTTC. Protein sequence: CASSPDRNGGPSYEQYF.

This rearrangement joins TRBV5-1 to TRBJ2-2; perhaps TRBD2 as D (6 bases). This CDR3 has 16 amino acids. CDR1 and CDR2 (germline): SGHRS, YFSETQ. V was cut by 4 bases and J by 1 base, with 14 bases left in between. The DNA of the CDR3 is TGCGCCAGCAGCCTCTCGCGGGGTTTGAACACCGGGGAGCTGTTTTTT. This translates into CASSLSRGLNTGELFF.

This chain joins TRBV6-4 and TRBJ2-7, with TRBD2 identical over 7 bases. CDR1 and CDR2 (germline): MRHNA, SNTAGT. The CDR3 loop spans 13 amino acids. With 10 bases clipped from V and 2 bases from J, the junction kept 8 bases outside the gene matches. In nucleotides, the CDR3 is TGTGCCAATAAGCGGGGTAGGCCCTACGAGCAGTACTTC. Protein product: CANKRGRPYEQYF.

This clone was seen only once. CDR3 in DNA: TGTGCCAGCAGGCCGGGAACCTACGAGCAGTACTTC. Protein product: CASRPGTYEQYF. The chain employs TRBV2 and TRBJ2-7, with D maybe TRBD2 (5 bases). Germline V gives CDR1 SNHLY, CDR2 FYNNEI. Trimming took off 6 bases at V and 2 bases at J, with 8 bases between the two ends. This CDR3 comprises 12 residues.

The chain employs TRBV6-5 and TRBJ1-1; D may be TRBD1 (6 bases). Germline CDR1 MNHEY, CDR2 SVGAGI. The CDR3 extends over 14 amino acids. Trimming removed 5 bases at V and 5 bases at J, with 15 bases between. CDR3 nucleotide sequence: TGTGCCAGCAGTAAACAGGGTTGGGGGACTGAAGCTTTCTTT. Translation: CASSKQGWGTEAFF.

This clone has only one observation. The CDR3 spells CASSPLSNTGELFF. The CDR3 nucleotides read TGTGCCAGCAGCCCCCTTTCGAACACCGGGGAGCTGTTTTTT. The rearrangement joins TRBV3-1 (or the pseudogene TRBV3-2) to TRBJ2-2; unclear D gene. The CDR3 runs 14 residues. Germline-derived CDR1 and CDR2 are LGHDT and YNNKEL (reference sequence). V was trimmed by 4 bases and J by 0 bases, leaving 6 bases between them.

CDR3 in DNA: TGTGCCAGCAGCTTAGCGAAACTCGCGGAGGTGGAAACTTTCTTT. Encoded protein: CASSLAKLAEVETFF. This chain connects TRBV7-2 to TRBJ1-1; D is unclear. Germline V gene sequence: CDR1 SGHTA, CDR2 FQGNSA. V was clipped by 0 bases and J by 12 bases, with 20 bases between them. The CDR3 runs to 15 residues.

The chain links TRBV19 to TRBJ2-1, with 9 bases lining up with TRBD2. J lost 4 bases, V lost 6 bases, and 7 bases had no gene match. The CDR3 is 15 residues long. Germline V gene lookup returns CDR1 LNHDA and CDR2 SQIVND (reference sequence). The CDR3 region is CASSQSSGRYNEQFF. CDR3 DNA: TGTGCCAGTAGCCAGAGCAGCGGGAGGTACAATGAGCAGTTCTTC.

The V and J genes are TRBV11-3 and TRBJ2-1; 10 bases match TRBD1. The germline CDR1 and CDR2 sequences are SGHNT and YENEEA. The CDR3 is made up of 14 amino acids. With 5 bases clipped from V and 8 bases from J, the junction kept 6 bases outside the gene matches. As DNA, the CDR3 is TGTGCCAGCAGCAAACGACAGGGGGCATATGAGCAGTTCTTC. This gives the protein CASSKRQGAYEQFF.

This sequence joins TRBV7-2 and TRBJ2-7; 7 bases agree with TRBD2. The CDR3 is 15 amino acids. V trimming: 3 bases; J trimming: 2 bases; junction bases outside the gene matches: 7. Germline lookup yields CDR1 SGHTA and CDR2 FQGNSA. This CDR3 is CASSFSGGSTYEQYF. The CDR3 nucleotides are TGTGCCAGCAGCTTTTCTGGCGGGAGTACCTACGAGCAGTACTTC.

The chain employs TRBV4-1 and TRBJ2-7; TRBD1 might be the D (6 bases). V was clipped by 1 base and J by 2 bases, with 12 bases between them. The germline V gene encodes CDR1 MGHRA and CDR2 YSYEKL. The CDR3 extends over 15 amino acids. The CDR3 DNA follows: TGCGCCAGCAGCCAAGCAACAGGGAAAGCCTACGAGCAGTACTTC. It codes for CASSQATGKAYEQYF.

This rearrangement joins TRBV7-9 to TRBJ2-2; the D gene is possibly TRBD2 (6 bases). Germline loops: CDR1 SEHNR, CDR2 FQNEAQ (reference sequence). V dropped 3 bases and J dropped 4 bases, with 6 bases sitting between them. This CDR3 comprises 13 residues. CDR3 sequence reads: CASSFGGTGELFF. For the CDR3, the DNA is TGTGCCAGCAGCTTCGGGGGCACCGGGGAGCTGTTTTTT.

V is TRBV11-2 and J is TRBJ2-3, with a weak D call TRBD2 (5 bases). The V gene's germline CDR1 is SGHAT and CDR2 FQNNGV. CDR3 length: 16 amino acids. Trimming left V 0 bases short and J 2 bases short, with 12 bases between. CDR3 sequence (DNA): TGTGCCAGCAGCTTAGAAGGAGGCAGATACACAGATACGCAGTATTTT. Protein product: CASSLEGGRYTDTQYF. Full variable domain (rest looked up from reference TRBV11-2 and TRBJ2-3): EAGVAQSPRYKIIEKRQSVAFWCNPISGHATLYWYQQILGQGPKLLIQFQNNGVVDDSQLPKDRFSAERLKGVDSTLKIQPAKLEDSAVYLCASSLEGGRYTDTQYFGPGTRLTVL.

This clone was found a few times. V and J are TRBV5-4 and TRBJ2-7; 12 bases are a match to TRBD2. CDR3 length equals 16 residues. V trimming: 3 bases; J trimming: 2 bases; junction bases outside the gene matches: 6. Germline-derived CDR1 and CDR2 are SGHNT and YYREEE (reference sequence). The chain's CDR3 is CASSSTLAGGPYEQYF. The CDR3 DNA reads TGTGCCAGCAGCTCCACCCTAGCGGGAGGGCCCTACGAGCAGTACTTC.

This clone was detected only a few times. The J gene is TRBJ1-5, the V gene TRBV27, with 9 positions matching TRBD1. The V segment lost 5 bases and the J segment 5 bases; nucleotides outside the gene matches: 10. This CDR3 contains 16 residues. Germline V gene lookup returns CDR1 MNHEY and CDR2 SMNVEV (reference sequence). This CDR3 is CASSPSGTGFDQPQHF. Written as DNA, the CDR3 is TGTGCCAGCAGTCCCTCCGGGACAGGGTTTGATCAGCCCCAGCATTTT.

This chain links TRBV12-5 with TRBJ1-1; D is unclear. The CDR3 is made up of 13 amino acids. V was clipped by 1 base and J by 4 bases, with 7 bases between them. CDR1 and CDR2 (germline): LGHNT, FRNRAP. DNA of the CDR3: TGTGCTAGTGGTTTGGGACAACTCACTGAAGCTTTCTTT. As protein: CASGLGQLTEAFF.

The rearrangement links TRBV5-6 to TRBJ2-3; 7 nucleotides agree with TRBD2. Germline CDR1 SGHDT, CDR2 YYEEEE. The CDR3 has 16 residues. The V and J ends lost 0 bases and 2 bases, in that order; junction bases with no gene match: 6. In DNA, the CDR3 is TGTGCCAGCAGCTTGGGTACTAGCGTCTCCACAGATACGCAGTATTTT. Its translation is CASSLGTSVSTDTQYF.

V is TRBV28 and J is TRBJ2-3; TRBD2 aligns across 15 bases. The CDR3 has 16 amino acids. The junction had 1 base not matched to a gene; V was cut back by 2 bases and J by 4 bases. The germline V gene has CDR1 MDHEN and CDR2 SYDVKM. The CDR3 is CASSLGLAGGADTQYF. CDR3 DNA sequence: TGTGCCAGCAGTTTAGGACTAGCGGGAGGGGCAGATACGCAGTATTTT.

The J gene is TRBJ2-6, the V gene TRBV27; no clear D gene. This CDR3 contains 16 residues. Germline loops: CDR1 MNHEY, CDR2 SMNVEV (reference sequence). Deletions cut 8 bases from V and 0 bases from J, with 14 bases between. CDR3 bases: TGTGCCAGCGCTGCCCTTCTAAACTCTGGGGCCAACGTCCTGACTTTC. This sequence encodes CASAALLNSGANVLTF.

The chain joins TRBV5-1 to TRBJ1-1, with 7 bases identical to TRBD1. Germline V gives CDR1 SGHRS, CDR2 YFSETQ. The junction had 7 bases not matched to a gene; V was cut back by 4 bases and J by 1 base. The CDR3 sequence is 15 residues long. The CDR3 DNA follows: TGCGCCAGCAGCGCGTCCGGGACAGAGAACACTGAAGCTTTCTTT. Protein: CASSASGTENTEAFF. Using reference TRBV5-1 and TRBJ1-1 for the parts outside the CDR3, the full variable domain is KAGVTQTPRYLIKTRGQQVTLSCSPISGHRSVSWYQQTPGQGLQFLFEYFSETQRNKGNFPGRFSGRQFSNSRSEMNVSTLELGDSALYLCASSASGTENTEAFFGQGTRLTVV.

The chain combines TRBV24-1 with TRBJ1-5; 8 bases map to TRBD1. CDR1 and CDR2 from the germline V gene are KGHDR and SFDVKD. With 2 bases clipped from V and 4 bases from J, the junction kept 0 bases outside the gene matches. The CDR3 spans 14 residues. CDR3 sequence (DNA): TGTGCCACCAGTGATTGGACAGGGAATCAGCCCCAGCATTTT. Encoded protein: CATSDWTGNQPQHF.

The CDR3 is CASGGTGVNTEAFF. The DNA of the CDR3 is TGTGCTAGTGGGGGGACAGGAGTAAACACTGAAGCTTTCTTT. The chain is built from TRBV12-5 and TRBJ1-1, with 8 bases matching TRBD1. CDR3 size: 14 residues. V shed 6 bases, J shed 2 bases, and the junction held 5 bases outside the gene matches. Germline V gene sequence: CDR1 LGHNT, CDR2 FRNRAP.

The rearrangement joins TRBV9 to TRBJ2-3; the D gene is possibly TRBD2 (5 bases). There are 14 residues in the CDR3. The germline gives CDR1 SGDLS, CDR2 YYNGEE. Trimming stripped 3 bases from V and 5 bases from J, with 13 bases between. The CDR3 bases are TGTGCCAGCAGCGCGAAGCTAGCAATAGATACGCAGTATTTT. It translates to CASSAKLAIDTQYF.

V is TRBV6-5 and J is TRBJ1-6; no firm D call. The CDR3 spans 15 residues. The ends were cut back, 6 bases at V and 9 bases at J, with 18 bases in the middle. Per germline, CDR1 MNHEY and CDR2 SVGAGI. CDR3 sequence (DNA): TGTGCCAGCAGGGTGGCCGGGAGCGGTGCTTCACCCCTCCACTTT. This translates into CASRVAGSGASPLHF.